Presented here are 3 T cell receptor beta chains from one specimen sequenced in a study of cytomegalovirus exposure and HLA in healthy donors. The PCR had 60 Vbeta and 13 Jbeta primers. Generated by immunoSEQ multiplex PCR, the TCRdb table keeps only in-frame clones and is missing some. The profile covers some 130,000 clones, with roughly three quarters appearing a single time and around 2% taken by the ten largest. The sample consisted of PBMCs. These receptors all stem from a man aged 30 to 45 in good health and CMV-seronegative.

The V call is TRBV25-1, the J call TRBJ1-6, with a tentative D call TRBD1 (5 bases). V was shortened by 6 bases and J by 2 bases, with 5 bases between the two germline ends. The CDR3 sequence is 13 residues long. The germline CDR1 and CDR2 sequences are MGHDK and SYGVNS. CDR3 DNA: TGTGCCAGCAGGGACACCTATAATTCACCCCTCCACTTT. This codes for CASRDTYNSPLHF.

This chain joins TRBV28 and TRBJ1-2; D is unresolved. Germline CDR1 MDHEN, CDR2 SYDVKM. The germline V and J ends were trimmed by 6 bases and 1 base, with 12 bases remaining between them. The CDR3 runs 14 residues. The CDR3, as DNA: TGTGCCAGCAGCCCCGCGCCTGTTAACTATGGCTACACCTTC. It is translated as CASSPAPVNYGYTF.

The V call is TRBV7-6, the J call TRBJ2-5; D is uncertain. This CDR3 spans 11 amino acids. In germline, CDR1 is SGHVS, CDR2 FNYEAQ. Trimming stripped 1 base from V and 7 bases from J, with 4 bases between. The CDR3, as DNA: TGTGCCAGCAGCTTAGACGGGACCCAGTACTTC. It translates to CASSLDGTQYF.